One sample yielded the 24 T cell receptor beta chains listed below, sequenced in a study of cytomegalovirus exposure and HLA in healthy donors (dated by TCRdb to 2016 to 2017). Preparation of the library involved the immunoSEQ multiplex PCR assay. TCRdb re-hosts the immuneACCESS table, in-frame sequences only. Its copies lack some clones; in the studies checked, an unresolved V gene accounts for under half of them, and the cause for the rest is not known. Present in this sample are roughly 220,000 clones, over 70% of which were seen just once. The top ten clonotypes cover about 14% of the sample. The sequenced sample consisted of PBMCs. These TCRs come from a woman between 25 and 40 years old in good health and CMV-seropositive.

This chain connects TRBV2 to TRBJ2-7, with D maybe TRBD1 (6 bases). Trimming took off 8 bases at V and 0 bases at J, with 8 bases between the two ends. The CDR3 runs to 12 residues. Germline assignment: CDR1 SNHLY and CDR2 FYNNEI. This CDR3 is CASRDTSYEQYF. CDR3 DNA: TGTGCCAGCCGGGACACCTCCTACGAGCAGTACTTC.

The chain uses TRBV27 and TRBJ1-5; D is ambiguous. The CDR3 runs 12 residues. V was cut by 8 bases and J by 1 base, with 6 bases left in between. In germline, CDR1 is MNHEY, CDR2 SMNVEV (reference sequence). The CDR3 protein is CASGSSNQPQHF. The CDR3 DNA reads as TGTGCCAGCGGTTCGAGCAATCAGCCCCAGCATTTT.

In its sample, this clone was seen once. This chain uses TRBV27 with TRBJ2-7; D is ambiguous. The CDR3 contains 13 residues. Trimming removed 2 bases at V and 3 bases at J, with 8 bases between. Germline V gene lookup returns CDR1 MNHEY and CDR2 SMNVEV (reference sequence). CDR3 loop: CASSLRRNYEQYF. The CDR3, as DNA: TGTGCCAGCAGTTTACGGAGAAACTACGAGCAGTACTTC.

The chain joins TRBV2 to TRBJ2-2; D might be TRBD2 (5 bases). Between the trimmed V and J ends, which lost 6 bases and 4 bases, there was a span of 12 bases. This CDR3 spans 14 amino acids. CDR1 SNHLY and CDR2 FYNNEI come from the germline V gene. CDR3 sequence (DNA): TGTGCCAGCAGGAAAGGACTTCTCACCGGGGAGCTGTTTTTT. This sequence encodes CASRKGLLTGELFF.

CDR3 in DNA: TGTGCCAGCAGCAACAGAGGTTCTGGAAACACCATATATTTT. Translating it yields CASSNRGSGNTIYF. The chain joins TRBV7-8 to TRBJ1-3; no clear D gene. This CDR3 spans 14 amino acids. Germline V gene data show CDR1 as SGHVS and CDR2 as FQNEAQ. The V end lost 5 bases, the J end lost 1 base, and 9 bases lay between the germline ends.

This clone has a handful of counts. CDR3 residues: CASSRGRVGEQYF. DNA of the CDR3: TGTGCCAGCAGTCGAGGGCGAGTGGGCGAGCAGTACTTC. This chain connects TRBV2 to TRBJ2-7; maybe TRBD2 (5 bases). Trimming removed 5 bases from V and 6 bases from J, with 14 bases in between. The CDR3 covers 13 residues. Germline CDR1 is SNHLY and CDR2 is FYNNEI.

The chain has TRBV27 and TRBJ1-5; D is ambiguous. CDR1 is MNHEY and CDR2 is SMNVEV in the germline V gene (reference sequence). The CDR3 extends over 17 amino acids. V was shortened by 1 base and J by 0 bases, with 13 bases between the two germline ends. The CDR3 DNA reads TGTGCCAGCAGTTTATTGGGGTTTGTCTCTAGCAATCAGCCCCAGCATTTT. This sequence encodes CASSLLGFVSSNQPQHF.

The chain recombines TRBV7-2 with TRBJ2-5; D ambiguous. The DNA matches TRBJ2-7 better at its end, which makes the J call doubtful. Germline CDR1 is SGHTA and CDR2 is FQGNSA. The CDR3 is 12 amino acids. The chain's CDR3 is CTSSLEVYEQYF. CDR3 in DNA: TGTACCAGCAGCTTAGAGGTATACGAGCAGTACTTC.

Written as DNA, the CDR3 is TGCGCCAGCAGCTTGGCCCCGGATAACTATGGCTACACCTTC. Residues: CASSLAPDNYGYTF. The chain has TRBV5-1 and TRBJ1-2; D not certain. The CDR3 spans 14 residues. V was shortened by 0 bases and J by 1 base, with 7 bases between the two germline ends. The germline V gene encodes CDR1 SGHRS and CDR2 YFSETQ.

This clone has a handful of counts. The identical CDR3 is also encoded by other nucleotide sequences in the sample. The genes are TRBV6-6 and TRBJ1-5, with D unclear. Germline V lookup: CDR1 MNHNY, CDR2 SVGAGI (reference sequence). This CDR3 is built from 13 residues. With 0 bases removed from V and 5 bases from J, the gap between germline ends came to 5 bases. CDR3 loop: CASSYSADQPQHF. CDR3 in DNA: TGTGCCAGCAGTTACTCGGCGGATCAGCCCCAGCATTTT.

The rearrangement uses TRBV5-6 and TRBJ2-7, with D possibly called TRBD1 or TRBD2 (5 bases each). Germline V CDR1 and CDR2: SGHDT, YYEEEE. The CDR3 sequence is 14 residues long. V was pared by 0 bases and J by 4 bases, with 11 bases between. Written as DNA, the CDR3 is TGTGCCAGCAGCTTGGTTGGGGGATGGTACGAGCAGTACTTC. Protein sequence: CASSLVGGWYEQYF.

The V and J genes are TRBV7-9 and TRBJ2-7, with 11 bases fitting TRBD2. Looked up from germline, CDR1 is SEHNR and CDR2 is FQNEAQ (reference sequence). The junction had 9 bases not matched to a gene; V was cut back by 5 bases and J by 0 bases. This CDR3 comprises 17 residues. The CDR3 reads CASSPPGLADTSYEQYF. CDR3 coding DNA: TGTGCCAGCAGCCCACCGGGACTAGCGGATACCTCCTACGAGCAGTACTTC.

The V and J genes are TRBV2 and TRBJ2-3; 10 bases match TRBD1. Per germline, CDR1 SNHLY and CDR2 FYNNEI. The V and J ends lost 11 bases and 5 bases, in that order; junction bases with no gene match: 16. This CDR3 has 16 amino acids. The CDR3 reads CASWGSRDRGGDTQYF. The CDR3 region has the DNA TGTGCCTCCTGGGGTAGCCGGGACAGGGGAGGAGATACGCAGTATTTT.

The chain employs TRBV7-9 and TRBJ2-5, with 7 nucleotides matching TRBD2. Per the germline V gene, CDR1 is SEHNR and CDR2 is FQNEAQ (reference sequence). The V and J ends lost 8 bases and 4 bases, in that order; junction bases with no gene match: 7. The CDR3 runs to 13 residues. CDR3 nucleotide sequence: TGTGCCAGCTCCGCGGGGGAACCAGAGACCCAGTACTTC. Its protein product is CASSAGEPETQYF.

The rearrangement uses TRBV9 and TRBJ2-5, with D possibly matching TRBD1 (6 bases). This CDR3 spans 12 amino acids. Germline assignment: CDR1 SGDLS and CDR2 YYNGEE. Trimming left V 4 bases short and J 5 bases short, with 9 bases between. This CDR3 is CASSRTAETQYF. CDR3 coding DNA: TGTGCCAGCAGCCGGACAGCCGAGACCCAGTACTTC.

The chain couples TRBV11-3 to TRBJ1-1; TRBD1 matches 7 bases. The CDR3 length is 15 residues. Germline values: CDR1 SGHNT, CDR2 YENEEA. After removal of 4 bases from V and 8 bases from J, the junction contained 13 bases not matched to a gene. CDR3 nucleotide sequence: TGTGCCAGCAGCTCCTGGGTGGGACAGTCCCCGGAAGCTTTCTTT. It yields the protein CASSSWVGQSPEAFF.

V and J are TRBV9 and TRBJ2-1; D is undetermined. The CDR3 contains 17 residues. Per the germline V gene, CDR1 is SGDLS and CDR2 is YYNGEE. Deletions cut 0 bases from V and 0 bases from J, with 13 bases between. The CDR3 sequence: CASSVGSARTSYNEQFF. For the CDR3, the DNA is TGTGCCAGCAGCGTAGGATCCGCCAGAACCTCCTACAATGAGCAGTTCTTC.

J is TRBJ2-2 and V is TRBV7-6, with no clear D. Germline CDR1 SGHVS, CDR2 FNYEAQ. Trimming shortened V by 5 bases and J by 10 bases, and 20 bases separated the two germline ends. The length of the CDR3 is 15 residues. CDR3: CASSLYTGQVEELFF. CDR3 sequence (DNA): TGTGCCAGCAGCCTTTATACCGGGCAAGTAGAGGAGCTGTTTTTT. Filled out from reference TRBV7-6 and TRBJ2-2, the complete variable domain reads GAGVSQSPRYKVTKRGQDVALRCDPISGHVSLYWYRQALGQGPEFLTYFNYEAQQDKSGLPNDRFSAERPEGSISTLTIQRTEQRDSAMYRCASSLYTGQVEELFFGEGSRLTVL.

The chain links TRBV15 to TRBJ2-4; unclear D gene. Trimming cost V 2 bases and J 10 bases, with 0 bases left between them. The CDR3 covers 9 residues. The V gene's germline CDR1 is LNHNV and CDR2 YYDKDF (reference sequence). Here the CDR3 DNA reads TGTGCCACCAGCAGAATTCAGTACTTC. Translating gives CATSRIQYF.

The J gene is TRBJ1-1, the V gene TRBV2; the D is unclear. The CDR3 is made up of 14 amino acids. V was pared by 2 bases and J by 0 bases, with 7 bases between. The germline gives CDR1 SNHLY, CDR2 FYNNEI. CDR3 sequence reads: CASSELSMNTEAFF. CDR3 nucleotide sequence: TGTGCCAGCAGTGAACTGAGCATGAACACTGAAGCTTTCTTT.

CDR3 nucleotides: TGTGCCAGCAGCTTAGTGGAAGCCAAAAACATTCAGTACTTC. This translates into CASSLVEAKNIQYF. The genes are TRBV5-6 and TRBJ2-4; D gene unclear. V was shortened by 2 bases and J by 0 bases, with 6 bases between the two germline ends. Germline CDR1 and CDR2: SGHDT and YYEEEE. This CDR3 is built from 14 residues.

In this sample, this clone turned up once. V gene TRBV6-5 combines with J gene TRBJ2-5; D call uncertain. CDR3 length: 12 amino acids. The V end was cut by 0 bases, the J end by 7 bases, with 6 bases between. Germline V gene data show CDR1 as MNHEY and CDR2 as SVGAGI. This CDR3 is CASSYSLATQYF. Here the CDR3 DNA reads TGTGCCAGCAGTTACTCGTTGGCGACCCAGTACTTC.

Note on this clone: Mismatch with germline at one junction end may stem from a read error. V is TRBV25-1 and J is TRBJ2-7; no definite D call. Germline CDR1 is MGHDK and CDR2 is SYGVNS. CDR3 length: 14 amino acids. The CDR3 reads CASSKYTPSYEQYF. For the CDR3, the DNA is TGTGCCAGCAGTAAATACACCCCCTCCTACGAGCAGTACTTC.

The chain couples TRBV28 to TRBJ2-7; possibly TRBD1 for D (5 bases). Germline V gene sequence: CDR1 MDHEN, CDR2 SYDVKM. Trimming pared 6 bases from V and 5 bases from J, leaving 14 bases between. The CDR3 is made up of 13 amino acids. The CDR3, as DNA: TGTGCCAGCAGAGGGCAGGGAACAAACGAGCAGTACTTC. Protein: CASRGQGTNEQYF.